One sample yielded the 3 T cell receptor beta chains listed below, sequenced in a study of vaccination and CD4 T cells after COVID-19. An Oncomine TCR Beta short-read assay was used to sequence the DNA from cultured CD4+ T cells. One entry per CDR3 protein results from TCRdb running MiXCR on the PCR reads. The table includes about 26,000 distinct CDR3 sequences, less than 65% detected once. Treatment meaning: roughly 11-day PBMC culture with coronavirus spike peptide pools or control peptides (ViraFEST assay). These receptors have no identified antigens. Sequencing used CD4+ T cells from blood, cultured in vitro. The receptors shown here come from a human donor who had recovered from COVID-19.

In this sample, this clonotype turned up once. The rearrangement uses TRBV28 and TRBJ2-1; D unclear. Trimming removed 5 bases at V and 8 bases at J, with 16 bases between. Germline V CDR1 and CDR2: MDHEN, SYDVKM. The CDR3 loop spans 14 amino acids. The CDR3 DNA reads as TGTGCCAGCAGTGGCTCCCCTATGGGGTATGAGCAGTTCTTC. This gives the protein CASSGSPMGYEQFF. The variable domain in full, with the rest retrieved from reference TRBV28 and TRBJ2-1, is DVKVTQSSRYLVKRTGEKVFLECVQDMDHENMFWYRQDPGLGLRLIYFSYDVKMKEKGDIPEGYSVSREKKERFSLILESASTNQTSMYLCASSGSPMGYEQFFGPGTRLTVL.

V is TRBV7-9 and J is TRBJ2-1; TRBD2 matches at 11 bases. Germline trimming cut 3 bases from V and 8 bases from J; bases unmatched to any gene: 12. The CDR3 is 17 residues long. Germline CDR1 SEHNR, CDR2 FQNEAQ (reference sequence). The CDR3 reads CASSFVMGLAGGHEQFF. The CDR3 DNA sequence: TGTGCCAGCAGCTTCGTTATGGGGCTAGCGGGGGGCCATGAGCAGTTCTTC.

This clonotype was observed a few times. V and J are TRBV27 and TRBJ1-2; perhaps TRBD1 as D (5 bases). The CDR3 is 13 residues long. V lost 7 bases and J lost 6, with 15 bases in between. Germline CDR1 and CDR2: MNHEY and SMNVEV (reference sequence). This CDR3 reads CASTSQGLNGYTF. The CDR3 region has the DNA TGTGCCAGCACAAGTCAGGGCTTGAATGGCTACACCTTC.